This passage covers 2 T cell receptor beta chains from one sample sequenced in a study of T cells in Graves' hyperthyroidism and ophthalmopathy. There were TCR beta CDR3 regions amplified from RNA transcripts. HTBI primers were the set used in a first-round RT-PCR of the TCR CDR3. TCRdb itself ran the multiplex PCR reads through MiXCR, one entry per CDR3 protein. The table lists about 640,000 distinct CDR3 sequences, about 20% of them singletons, with 34% in the top ten. Sequenced: blood. These receptors all stem from a man between 25 and 39 years old with Graves' ophthalmopathy.

The chain recombines TRBV5-4 with TRBJ2-5; possible D gene TRBD2, 5 bases. The germline V gene encodes CDR1 SGHNT and CDR2 YYREEE (reference sequence). The CDR3 contains 15 residues. Trimming cost V 1 base and J 5 bases, with 15 bases left between them. The CDR3 DNA reads TGTGCCAGCAGCTTGCGGACTCCCGGGCGGGAGACCCAGTACTTC. Residues: CASSLRTPGRETQYF.

This clonotype was seen more than once but under ten times. This chain links TRBV7-3 with TRBJ2-2; 8 nucleotides match TRBD1. The ends lost 5 bases at V and 4 bases at J; junction bases unmatched: 6. CDR1 and CDR2 (germline): SGHTA, FQGTGA. This CDR3 region has 15 residues. The CDR3 spells CASSRTGMSTGELFF. In nucleotides, the CDR3 is TGTGCCAGCAGCAGGACAGGGATGAGCACCGGGGAGCTGTTTTTT. Together with reference TRBV7-3 and TRBJ2-2, the CDR3 gives the full variable domain: GAGVSQTPSNKVTEKGKYVELRCDPISGHTALYWYRQSLGQGPEFLIYFQGTGAADDSGLPNDRFFAVRPEGSVSTLKIQRTERGDSAVYLCASSRTGMSTGELFFGEGSRLTVL.